The present TCR beta chain was sequenced within a study of early T cells in non-severe SARS-CoV-2 infection. In the study overall: Bulk RNA taken from unsorted whole blood was sequenced, leaving chains unpaired.

CDR1 MNHEY and CDR2 SMNVEV come from the germline V gene (reference sequence). With 3 bases removed from V and 8 bases from J, the gap between germline ends came to 19 bases. The CDR3 contains 15 residues. Study outcomes and limitations: Missing private and CD4 specificities, VDJdb matching favored anti-spike CD8 responses.

Unique molecular identifiers (one per individual cDNA molecule) were attached. TCRdb reprocessed the 5' RACE reads with MiXCR, giving one entry per CDR3 protein. The profile shows roughly 33,000 distinct CDR3 sequences, roughly 5.7% of them singletons. This clonotype was observed at least ten times. Its antigen is not identified. The chain has TRBV27 and TRBJ1-2; no clear D gene. Material for sequencing was whole blood. The receptor was isolated from an adult who was a healthcare worker with PCR-confirmed SARS-CoV-2 infection or an uninfected control (not recorded which). The CDR3 DNA reads TGTGCCAGCAGTTTCCGAGACCGGTCCTTAGGAGGCTACACCTTC. This encodes CASSFRDRSLGGYTF.